This T cell receptor beta chain derives from a study of Ad26.COV2.S vaccination and SARS-CoV-2 variants. The table came from immunoSEQ multiplex PCR; TCRdb's copy has only in-frame clones and leaves some out. The sample includes about 350,000 clones, about 87% of them seen just once. Specified treatment: roughly 20 received Ad26.COV2.S at low or high dose, single or two shots; a few received placebo; per-sample allocation not given. Repertoires come from day 63 after the first vaccine or placebo injection. The germline V gene encodes CDR1 MGHDK and CDR2 SYGVNS. V lost 4 bases to trimming and J lost 4 bases; unmatched junction nucleotides: 8. This CDR3 is 15 amino acids long.

The starting material was peripheral blood, obtained in a trial of Ad26.COV2.S vaccine versus placebo. The source is a person aged 18-65 years who received the Ad26.COV2.S COVID-19 vaccine or a placebo. V usage is TRBV25-1 and J usage is TRBJ1-2; 8 nucleotides align to TRBD1. The CDR3: CASSVNRQGSYGYTF. DNA of the CDR3: TGTGCCAGCAGTGTTAATCGACAGGGGAGCTATGGCTACACCTTC.